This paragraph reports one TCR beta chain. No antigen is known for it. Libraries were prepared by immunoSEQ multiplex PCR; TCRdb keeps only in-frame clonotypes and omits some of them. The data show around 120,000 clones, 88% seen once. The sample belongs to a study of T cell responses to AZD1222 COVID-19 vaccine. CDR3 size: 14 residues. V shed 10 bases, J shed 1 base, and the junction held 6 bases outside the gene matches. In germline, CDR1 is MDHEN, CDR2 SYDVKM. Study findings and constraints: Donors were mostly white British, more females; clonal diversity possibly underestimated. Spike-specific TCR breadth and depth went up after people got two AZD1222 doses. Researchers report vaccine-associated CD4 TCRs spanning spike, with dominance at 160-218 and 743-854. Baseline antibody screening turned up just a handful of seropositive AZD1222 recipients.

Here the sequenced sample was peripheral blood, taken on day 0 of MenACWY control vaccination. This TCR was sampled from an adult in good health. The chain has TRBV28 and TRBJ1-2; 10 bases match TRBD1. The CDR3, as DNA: TGTGCCACCCGACAGGGGGCCTATAACTATGGCTACACCTTC. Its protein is CATRQGAYNYGYTF.